The clone carrying this T cell receptor beta chain came up a few times. Its matching antigen is unknown. Following extraction, RNA underwent reverse transcription to cDNA, which served as the sequencing template. TCRdb's copy holds only in-frame clones and misses some; the assay was immunoSEQ multiplex PCR. The table lists more than 150,000 clones, around 60% of them singletons, with roughly 14% in the top ten. Researchers took lesional scalp punch biopsies and peripheral blood from people who were alopecia areata patients. V was pared by 6 bases and J by 7 bases, with 16 bases between. Germline loops: CDR1 SQVTM, CDR2 ANQGSEA. The CDR3 contains 13 residues. The data are from a study of CD8+ T cells in alopecia areata. Background on the study: Treatment ran 6 to 18 months, with 6 months of follow-up afterward. Study-wide results and caveats: Lesional tissue from the scalp (especially in alopecia totalis/universalis) showed higher clonality than normal scalp.

The specimen was CD4+ T cells sorted from blood, collected at week 0. This TCR was sampled from a human donor with alopecia areata. This sequence joins TRBV29-1 and TRBJ1-5; TRBD1 is a possible D gene (5 bases). The CDR3 reads CSVDTGVGQPQHF. For the CDR3, the DNA is TGCAGCGTAGACACAGGCGTAGGGCAGCCCCAGCATTTT.